A single sample gave rise to the 28 T cell receptor beta chains below, sequenced in a study of T cells in Graves' hyperthyroidism and ophthalmopathy. There were TCR beta CDR3 regions amplified from RNA transcripts. The TCR CDR3 was amplified in a first-round RT-PCR using the HTBI primer set. TCRdb itself ran the multiplex PCR reads through MiXCR, one entry per CDR3 protein. The table shows around 340,000 distinct CDR3 sequences, with around 18% occurring only once. Sequencing was carried out using blood. Every receptor here comes from a woman between 35 and 50 years old with Graves' ophthalmopathy.

The gene calls are TRBV9 and TRBJ2-1; 13 positions agree with TRBD2. The CDR3 contains 16 residues. CDR1 and CDR2 (germline): SGDLS, YYNGEE. Trimming removed 0 bases from V and 8 bases from J; junction bases left unmatched: 5. The CDR3 bases are TGTGCCAGCAGCGTAGGTGGACTAGCGGGAGCTGATGAGCAGTTCTTC. The encoded protein is CASSVGGLAGADEQFF.

The CDR3 loop is CASSLLKGISSGNTIYF. The DNA for the CDR3 is TGTGCCAGCAGTTTATTGAAGGGGATCAGCTCTGGAAACACCATATATTTT. This chain connects TRBV12-3 or TRBV12-4 to TRBJ1-3; tentative D call: TRBD1 (5 bases). Trimming left V 2 bases short and J 0 bases short, with 14 bases between. This CDR3 region has 17 residues.

This clonotype was counted at least ten times. This rearrangement joins TRBV30 to TRBJ1-1, with D possibly matching TRBD1 (6 bases). Germline values: CDR1 GTSNPN, CDR2 SVGIG (reference sequence). CDR3 length equals 12 residues. Written as DNA, the CDR3 is TGTGCTTGGGAGGGGGGTTCCACTGAAGCTTTCTTT. Its protein is CAWEGGSTEAFF.

This clonotype showed up just a few times. The chain is built from TRBV12-3 or TRBV12-4 and TRBJ2-7; TRBD2 matches at 14 bases. The CDR3 is made up of 17 amino acids. The V gene end was trimmed by 8 bases and the J gene end by 2 bases; junction bases not matched to a gene: 11. CDR3 bases: TGTGCCAGCGGCCCCGGGACTAGCGGGAGCCCAGCCTACGAGCAGTACTTC. Translation: CASGPGTSGSPAYEQYF.

This clonotype was observed at least ten times. The chain has TRBV28 and TRBJ1-1, with 8 bases matching TRBD1. Germline CDR1 is MDHEN and CDR2 is SYDVKM. Trimming took 5 bases from V and 11 from J; bases not matched to a gene: 10. CDR3 length equals 13 residues. The CDR3, as DNA: TGTGCCAGCAGTGATCGGACAGGGTTGAGGGCTTTCTTT. This codes for CASSDRTGLRAFF.

This clonotype was recorded a few times. The genes are TRBV11-2 and TRBJ2-7; 7 positions agree with TRBD1. The CDR3 spans 14 residues. The V gene end was trimmed by 2 bases and the J gene end by 7 bases; junction bases not matched to a gene: 8. The germline V gene encodes CDR1 SGHAT and CDR2 FQNNGV. The CDR3 DNA sequence: TGTGCCAGCAGCTTAAGCGTGACAGGGAAAGAGCAGTACTTC. This codes for CASSLSVTGKEQYF.

This clonotype was counted ten times or more. This rearrangement joins TRBV20-1 to TRBJ1-5; the match to TRBD1 covers 7 bases. The J segment lost 2 bases and the V segment lost 6 bases, leaving 7 bases of the junction unmatched. Germline-derived CDR1 and CDR2 are DFQATT and SNEGSKA (reference sequence). CDR3 size: 14 residues. CDR3 in DNA: TGCAGTGCGTCAACAGGGGAAGGCAATCAGCCCCAGCATTTT. Translation: CSASTGEGNQPQHF.

This clonotype appeared many times. This chain links TRBV28 with TRBJ1-1; the D is unclear. The V gene's germline CDR1 is MDHEN and CDR2 SYDVKM. Trimming shortened V by 7 bases and J by 5 bases, and 14 bases separated the two germline ends. The CDR3 length is 13 residues. CDR3 DNA: TGTGCCAGCATCAAAGAAGCCACGACTGAAGCTTTCTTT. Translating gives CASIKEATTEAFF.

This clonotype was found many times. The J gene is TRBJ2-7, the V gene TRBV4-2, with 8 bases fitting TRBD2. Germline CDR1 is LGHNA and CDR2 is YNFKEQ. The ends lost 3 bases at V and 6 bases at J; junction bases unmatched: 13. This CDR3 is built from 16 residues. In DNA, the CDR3 is TGTGCCAGCAGCCAGACTGCGGGACTAGGGTCGAGCGAGCAGTACTTC. Translated: CASSQTAGLGSSEQYF.

In its sample, this clonotype was seen many times. This chain uses TRBV11-2 with TRBJ1-1; D unclear. The CDR3 extends over 15 amino acids. Trimming removed 1 base from V and 6 bases from J, with 15 bases in between. Germline-derived CDR1 and CDR2 are SGHAT and FQNNGV. The CDR3 region has the DNA TGTGCCAGCAGCTTAGGGGCTCTACCAAACGCTGAAGCTTTCTTT. Amino acid sequence: CASSLGALPNAEAFF.

This clonotype was seen repeatedly, ten times or more. This sequence joins TRBV11-2 and TRBJ1-1; 10 nucleotides match TRBD1. The CDR3 extends over 14 amino acids. Trimming removed 5 bases from V and 6 bases from J; junction bases left unmatched: 6. CDR1 and CDR2 (germline): SGHAT, FQNNGV. The CDR3 region is CASSQVGQGAEAFF. CDR3 sequence (DNA): TGTGCCAGCAGCCAAGTAGGACAGGGGGCTGAAGCTTTCTTT.

This clonotype was picked up many times. This chain joins TRBV29-1 and TRBJ1-1; no firm D call. The CDR3 is 10 amino acids. Trimming took 5 bases from V and 8 from J, leaving 9 bases between them. CDR1 SQVTM and CDR2 ANQGSEA come from the germline V gene. Here the CDR3 DNA reads TGCAGCGTTTCTGGAGTCGAAGCTTTCTTT. Protein sequence: CSVSGVEAFF.

This clonotype was counted many times. This chain connects TRBV2 to TRBJ1-5; maybe TRBD1 (5 bases). The germline gives CDR1 SNHLY, CDR2 FYNNEI. This CDR3 region has 13 residues. V gave up 9 bases and J gave up 7 bases, with 16 bases separating them. CDR3 residues: CASGAQAQQPQHF. In DNA, the CDR3 is TGTGCCAGTGGGGCGCAGGCGCAACAGCCCCAGCATTTT.

This clonotype was counted at least ten times. J is TRBJ2-6 and V is TRBV6-2 or TRBV6-3, with D perhaps matching TRBD2 (5 bases). The CDR3 runs to 15 residues. Trimming shortened V by 5 bases and J by 1 base, and 9 bases separated the two germline ends. Germline V gives CDR1 MNHEY, CDR2 SVGEGT. In nucleotides, the CDR3 is TGTGCCAGCAGTAAAAGGACTTCTGGGGCCAACGTCCTGACTTTC. Its protein product is CASSKRTSGANVLTF.

This chain links TRBV15 with TRBJ2-5; 8 bases align to TRBD1. V dropped 2 bases and J dropped 3; count of bases not matched to a gene: 2. Germline V gives CDR1 LNHNV, CDR2 YYDKDF (reference sequence). The length of the CDR3 is 14 residues. DNA for the CDR3: TGTGCCACCAGCAGAAACAGGGGGAAAGAGACCCAGTACTTC. It specifies CATSRNRGKETQYF.

This clonotype was observed once. Written as DNA, the CDR3 is TGTGCCAGCAGGCCCGGGTCCCTTCTTCCATGGCAGTACTTC. Translating gives CASRPGSLLPWQYF. The rearrangement links TRBV6-2 or TRBV6-3 to TRBJ2-7; D unresolved. Germline V CDR1 and CDR2: MNHEY, SVGEGT. Trimming shortened V by 6 bases and J by 9 bases, and 21 bases separated the two germline ends. CDR3 length equals 14 residues.

This clonotype was observed at least ten times. The chain combines TRBV28 with TRBJ2-2, with 7 bases lining up with TRBD1. The CDR3 is 16 amino acids. V dropped 3 bases and J dropped 5; count of bases not matched to a gene: 9. Per the germline V gene, CDR1 is MDHEN and CDR2 is SYDVKM. CDR3 sequence reads: CASSFFIAGGTGELFF. In nucleotides, the CDR3 is TGTGCCAGCAGTTTCTTTATTGCAGGGGGAACCGGGGAGCTGTTTTTT.

This clonotype has at least ten counts. V and J are TRBV19 and TRBJ1-1, with D possibly matching TRBD1 (5 bases). Germline CDR1 reads LNHDA; CDR2 reads SQIVND (reference sequence). V was clipped by 4 bases and J by 4 bases, with 13 bases between them. This CDR3 has 14 amino acids. The CDR3 here is CASSNQGSTTEAFF. The CDR3 nucleotides are TGTGCCAGTAGTAACCAGGGCTCTACCACTGAAGCTTTCTTT.

This clonotype was counted ten times or more. This chain connects TRBV6-1 to TRBJ1-2, with D possibly being TRBD1 (5 bases). Trimming left V 7 bases short and J 1 base short, with 16 bases between. Germline V gives CDR1 MNHNS, CDR2 SASEGT. The CDR3 has 15 amino acids. CDR3 sequence: CASTIIEGSNYGYTF. The CDR3 DNA reads as TGTGCCAGCACTATCATCGAGGGGAGTAACTATGGCTACACCTTC.

Many counts were recorded for this clonotype. This chain joins TRBV28 and TRBJ2-7; possible D gene TRBD1, 5 bases. This CDR3 is 10 amino acids long. V was shortened by 10 bases and J by 3 bases, with 7 bases between the two germline ends. The germline gives CDR1 MDHEN, CDR2 SYDVKM. This CDR3 reads CATGHYEQYF. For the CDR3, the DNA is TGTGCCACAGGGCACTACGAGCAGTACTTC.

This rearrangement joins TRBV6-2 or TRBV6-3 to TRBJ1-1; 8 bases align to TRBD1. V was pared by 2 bases and J by 3 bases, with 11 bases of the junction left unmatched. The CDR3 extends over 17 amino acids. The germline CDR1 and CDR2 sequences are MNHEY and SVGEGT. The DNA of the CDR3 is TGTGCCAGCAGTTACGATACCAGGGGGCGCGGGGACACTGAAGCTTTCTTT. Its protein product is CASSYDTRGRGDTEAFF.

In this sample, this clonotype turned up many times. The chain couples TRBV5-1 to TRBJ1-1; 9 bases line up with TRBD1. CDR3 length: 14 residues. Germline CDR1 reads SGHRS; CDR2 reads YFSETQ. V trimming: 0 bases; J trimming: 8 bases; junction bases outside the gene matches: 5. The CDR3 protein is CASSLGTGGDEAFF. The CDR3 DNA sequence: TGCGCCAGCAGCTTGGGCACAGGGGGCGACGAAGCTTTCTTT.

This clonotype was counted between two and nine times. This could be a read error, since a much larger clone is one nucleotide away. This chain links TRBV4-1 with TRBJ1-3; TRBD1 is a possible D gene (6 bases). There are 17 residues in the CDR3. Germline loops: CDR1 MGHRA, CDR2 YSYEKL. The V end was cut by 2 bases, the J end by 0 bases, with 14 bases between. The CDR3 protein is CASSQPVTGSSGNTIYF. For the CDR3, the DNA is TGCGCCAGCAGCCAACCAGTGACAGGAAGCTCTGGAAACACCATATATTTT.

This clonotype was seen only a few times. An end of the junction does not agree with germline; a read error may underlie this. The chain is built from TRBV12-3 or TRBV12-4 and TRBJ1-1, with D possibly being TRBD1 (5 bases). This CDR3 is 12 amino acids long. The CDR3 DNA is TGTGCCAGCGTCGTCAGGGAGACTGAAGCTTCCTTT. Translation gives CASVVRETEASF.

This clonotype has ten or more counts. This sequence joins TRBV12-3 or TRBV12-4 and TRBJ1-1; D is unresolved. V lost 0 bases, J lost 1 base, and 12 bases lay in between. The CDR3 sequence is 16 residues long. The CDR3 DNA is TGTGCCAGCAGTTTAGCGGGATTGGGCAGGAACACTGAAGCTTTCTTT. Its protein is CASSLAGLGRNTEAFF.

This clonotype was detected once. One end of the junction fails to match germline, which may point to a read error. This chain links TRBV6-4 with TRBJ1-6; D not certain. CDR3 length equals 17 residues. CDR1 and CDR2 from the germline V gene are MRHNA and SNTAGT. CDR3 residues: CASSYSWVGSYNSPLHF. The CDR3 DNA follows: TGTGCCAGCAGTTACTCGTGGGTTGGGTCCTATAATTCACCCCTCCACTTT.

This clonotype was recorded many times. The J gene is TRBJ2-2, the V gene TRBV4-1; D may be TRBD1 (5 bases). Germline-derived CDR1 and CDR2 are MGHRA and YSYEKL. Trimming removed 3 bases from V and 0 bases from J, with 8 bases in between. This CDR3 contains 15 residues. The chain's CDR3 is CASSHPGSNTGELFF. The DNA of the CDR3 is TGCGCCAGCAGCCACCCAGGGTCGAACACCGGGGAGCTGTTTTTT.

The rearrangement joins TRBV6-1 to TRBJ2-7; D call uncertain. The V end lost 2 bases, the J end lost 7 bases, and 9 bases lay between the germline ends. There are 12 residues in the CDR3. Germline V CDR1 and CDR2: MNHNS, SASEGT. The CDR3 DNA follows: TGTGCCAGCAGTGAATTGAGTGCGGAGCAGTACTTC. This sequence encodes CASSELSAEQYF.